This T cell receptor beta chain was found in a study of coeliac disease. Findings of the study overall: In active celiac disease, intraepithelial and lamina propria TRB and TRG repertoires were less clonal than controls. Only 1 of 6 controls, but about 50% of the 18 coeliac samples, showed published gliadin-specific TRB sequences. The authors judged this method unsuitable for unbiased gliadin-specific T cell detection.

Germline trimming cut 2 bases from V and 4 bases from J; bases unmatched to any gene: 11. Germline lookup yields CDR1 MDHEN and CDR2 SYDVKM. The CDR3 has 17 residues. The assay was immunoSEQ multiplex PCR, and TCRdb's table has in-frame clones only and misses some. This sample yields roughly 1,500 clones, of which about 91% are seen a single time; about 2.6% belongs to the top ten. A word on this clone: Its cognate antigen is unknown.

Sequenced sample: lymphocytes from the gut lamina propria. The gene calls are TRBV28 and TRBJ2-5; the match to TRBD1 covers 9 bases. The TCR originated in a woman under 30 with active celiac disease. The DNA of the CDR3 is TGTGCCAGCAGTTTACAAGCCGGGGGGACAGGGTTAGAGACCCAGTACTTC. Its protein is CASSLQAGGTGLETQYF.